This is a list of T cell receptor beta chains from one sample in a study of CD4 T cells in relation to SARS-CoV-2 and coronaviruses. Their antigen targets remain unknown. Profiled with immunoSEQ multiplex PCR; TCRdb holds only in-frame clones, not every one. This sample carries around 16,000 clones, approximately 80% of them seen once, and the ten largest clones take about 30%. Sequencing input: CD4+ T cells from PBMCs, cultured in vitro. These receptor sequences come from a human donor in good health. The CDR3 runs from the conserved cysteine through the conserved F or W. Each record gives: CDR3 length, D gene, clone size, J gene, V gene, CDR3 DNA, CDR3 protein. The D gene is left open where the match is weak. Where a row states a size, it is once, few, many or the class of an expanded clone; other rows omit it.

15,TRBD2,.,TRBJ2-7,TRBV6-5,TGTGCCAGCAGTTACGGGGCGGGAGAGACCTACGAGCAGTACTTC,CASSYGAGETYEQYF
13,.,.,TRBJ2-5,TRBV7-8,TGTGCCAGCAGCCGGGACGTCCAAGAGACCCAGTACTTC,CASSRDVQETQYF
19,TRBD1,.,TRBJ1-3,TRBV7-9,TGTGCCAGCAGCTTAGCTGGTGCAGGGGGGCTGAGCTCTGGAAACACCATATATTTT,CASSLAGAGGLSSGNTIYF
11,.,.,TRBJ2-5,TRBV14,TGTGCCAGCAGCCAGCAAGAGACCCAGTACTTC,CASSQQETQYF
16,.,.,TRBJ2-3,TRBV11-3,TGTGCCAGCAGCTCGGGGGGCAGGGAAGGTGGAGATACGCAGTATTTT,CASSSGGREGGDTQYF
16,TRBD2,.,TRBJ2-2,TRBV3-1/TRBV3-2,TGTGCCAGCAGTCCCACCCTTAGCGGGAGGACCGGGGAGCTGTTTTTT,CASSPTLSGRTGELFF
15,TRBD2,.,TRBJ2-1,TRBV12-5,TGTGCTAGTGGTATGGGACTAGTCCTATACAATGAGCAGTTCTTC,CASGMGLVLYNEQFF
18,.,.,TRBJ1-3,TRBV18,TGTGCCAGCTCACCGGCGGGCAGGGCCCCCATGTCTGGAAACACCATATATTTT,CASSPAGRAPMSGNTIYF
14,TRBD1,few,TRBJ1-4,TRBV19,TGTGCCAGTACCCCAGACAGGGGCACCTCGAAACTGTTTTTT,CASTPDRGTSKLFF
14,.,.,TRBJ1-1,TRBV9,TGTGCCAGCAGCGTAGCGCAGGTGAACACTGAAGCTTTCTTT,CASSVAQVNTEAFF
13,.,.,TRBJ2-5,TRBV18,TGTGCCAGCTCACCTGTTCTCCAAGAGACCCAGTACTTC,CASSPVLQETQYF
16,.,few,TRBJ1-1,TRBV6-1,TGTGCCAGCAGTGAAGTAATAGTAGGGGTTGGCACTGAAGCTTTCTTT,CASSEVIVGVGTEAFF
15,TRBD2,few,TRBJ2-5,TRBV15,TGTGCCACCAGCAGAGATCGGACTAGTAAAGAGACCCAGTACTTC,CATSRDRTSKETQYF
15,.,.,TRBJ2-5,TRBV3-1/TRBV3-2,TGTGCCAGCAGCCAAGACGCGGCAGGGGGGAAGACCCAGTACTTC,CASSQDAAGGKTQYF
12,TRBD1,.,TRBJ2-7,TRBV29-1,TGCAGCGTTAGGGGACAGGGCTACGAGCAGTACTTC,CSVRGQGYEQYF
19,TRBD1,few,TRBJ2-7,TRBV18,TGTGCCAGCTCACCCGAAATTCCGCTCATGGACAGGGGGCTCTACGAGCAGTACTTC,CASSPEIPLMDRGLYEQYF
15,.,.,TRBJ1-5,TRBV19,TGTGCCAGTAGTATAGTCGGGACAAAACATCAGCCCCAGCATTTT,CASSIVGTKHQPQHF
14,TRBD1,.,TRBJ2-2,TRBV5-5,TGTGCCAGCAGCTGGACAGGTGACACCGGGGAGCTGTTTTTT,CASSWTGDTGELFF
13,.,.,TRBJ2-5,TRBV7-3,TGTGCCAGCAGCTTAGTAGGGTCAGAGACCCAGTACTTC,CASSLVGSETQYF
13,.,.,TRBJ2-1,TRBV15,TGTGCCACCAGCAGAGATCAAGGCTATGAGCAGTTCTTC,CATSRDQGYEQFF
12,.,.,TRBJ1-6,TRBV9,TGTGCCAGCAGCGTAGAAGGTTCACCCCTCCACTTT,CASSVEGSPLHF
14,TRBD1,once,TRBJ2-7,TRBV7-8,TGTGCCAGCAGCTTAAGAACAGGGGGCTACGAGCAGTACTTC,CASSLRTGGYEQYF
15,TRBD1,.,TRBJ2-5,TRBV27,TGTGCCAGCAGTCCGGACAGGGCTTTCCAAGAGACCCAGTACTTC,CASSPDRAFQETQYF
15,.,.,TRBJ1-2,TRBV4-1,TGCGCCAGCAGCCAAGTTGACGAAAGCGGCTATGGCTACACCTTC,CASSQVDESGYGYTF
14,.,.,TRBJ1-4,TRBV6-5,TGTGCCAGCAGCCACACCGCAACTAATGAAAAACTGTTTTTT,CASSHTATNEKLFF
15,.,.,TRBJ1-2,TRBV7-8,TGTGCCAGCAGCTGGGATGTGGGGGCGGCCTATGGCTACACCTTC,CASSWDVGAAYGYTF
13,.,.,TRBJ2-3,TRBV27,TGTGCCAGCAGTCTCCTTAGCACAGATACGCAGTATTTT,CASSLLSTDTQYF
12,.,.,TRBJ2-5,TRBV4-2,TGTGCCAGCAGCCAAGTGAGGGAGACCCAGTACTTC,CASSQVRETQYF
15,TRBD1,.,TRBJ2-2,TRBV27,TGTGCCAGCAGTCTCGACAGGGGGAACACCGGGGAGCTGTTTTTT,CASSLDRGNTGELFF
12,.,.,TRBJ2-3,TRBV18,TGTGCCAGCTCAGCCAGCACAGATACGCAGTATTTT,CASSASTDTQYF
16,.,few,TRBJ2-3,TRBV5-1,TGCGCCAGCAGGACGAGCGGAGCGGAAATCACAGATACGCAGTATTTT,CASRTSGAEITDTQYF
13,TRBD1,few,TRBJ1-1,TRBV30,TGTGCCTGGAGTAGACAGGGTGGCACTGAAGCTTTCTTT,CAWSRQGGTEAFF
15,.,few,TRBJ2-2,TRBV5-6,TGTGCCAGCAGCTTGGTTGGTATTAACACCGGGGAGCTGTTTTTT,CASSLVGINTGELFF
17,TRBD2,.,TRBJ2-5,TRBV24-1,TGTGCCACCAATGGGACTAGCGGGAGCCTCATCCCAGAGACCCAGTACTTC,CATNGTSGSLIPETQYF
13,.,.,TRBJ2-5,TRBV19,TGTGCCAGTACCCGAAACAGCCAAGAGACCCAGTACTTC,CASTRNSQETQYF
13,.,.,TRBJ1-1,TRBV10-3,TGTGCCATCAGAGAAGAACAGGACACTGAAGCTTTCTTT,CAIREEQDTEAFF
15,TRBD1,once,TRBJ2-7,TRBV7-8,TGTGCCAGCAGCCCAATACCGGGACAGAGTTACGAGCAGTACTTC,CASSPIPGQSYEQYF
17,TRBD1,.,TRBJ2-7,TRBV6-6,TGTGCCAGCAGTCTCATGGCAGGACAGGCTGATATCTACGAGCAGTACTTC,CASSLMAGQADIYEQYF
16,TRBD2,.,TRBJ2-3,TRBV10-3,TGTGCCATCAGTGACGGACTAGCGGGAGGGACAGATACGCAGTATTTT,CAISDGLAGGTDTQYF
19,.,.,TRBJ2-3,TRBV21-1,TGTGCCAGCAGCAAAAGCGGGACGCCGGGACAGGGAAAGACAGATACGCAGTATTTT,CASSKSGTPGQGKTDTQYF
13,TRBD1,few,TRBJ1-2,TRBV5-4,TGTGCCAGCAGCCCGACAGGGGGGCATGGCTACACCTTC,CASSPTGGHGYTF
14,.,.,TRBJ1-5,TRBV18,TGTGCCAGCTCACGCACAGGGTTGCCTCAGCCCCAGCATTTT,CASSRTGLPQPQHF
16,.,few,TRBJ2-7,TRBV6-1,TGTGCCAGCAGTGAGAGTGTGGGTAGCGGACCCTACGAGCAGTACTTC,CASSESVGSGPYEQYF
14,.,.,TRBJ1-1,TRBV5-1,TGCGCCAGCAGCTTGGACAGGGATTACACTGAAGCTTTCTTT,CASSLDRDYTEAFF
16,TRBD2,once,TRBJ2-2,TRBV6-4,TGTGCCAGCAGTGAGGGACTAGCGGGAGATACCGGGGAGCTGTTTTTT,CASSEGLAGDTGELFF
15,.,few,TRBJ1-2,TRBV3-1/TRBV3-2,TGTGCCAGCAGCCAAGCTGGGGGGCGGAACTATGGCTACACCTTC,CASSQAGGRNYGYTF
14,.,few,TRBJ2-6,TRBV30,TGTGCCTGGACAGGGGTCACTGGGGCCAACGTCCTGACTTTC,CAWTGVTGANVLTF
13,.,.,TRBJ1-3,TRBV2,TGTGCCAGACAGGTGTTATCTGGAAACACCATATATTTT,CARQVLSGNTIYF
15,TRBD1,.,TRBJ2-7,TRBV27,TGTGCCAGCAGTTTTCAGGGGACAGCGTCCCACGAGCAGTACTTC,CASSFQGTASHEQYF
15,TRBD1,.,TRBJ1-5,TRBV15,TGTGCCACCAGCACCGGACAGGGGGCGGTTCAGCCCCAGCATTTT,CATSTGQGAVQPQHF
15,.,.,TRBJ2-1,TRBV5-1,TGCGCCAGCAGCTTGGTGTCCGTCACCCCCCCTGAGCAGTTCTTC,CASSLVSVTPPEQFF
13,.,.,TRBJ1-4,TRBV3-1/TRBV3-2,TGTGCCAGCAGCCAAGACCTACGTGAAAAACTGTTTTTT,CASSQDLREKLFF
14,.,.,TRBJ1-1,TRBV19,TGTGCCAGTAGTCCACCCGACTGGCCGACTGAAGCTTTCTTT,CASSPPDWPTEAFF
14,.,.,TRBJ2-5,TRBV15,TGTGCCACCAGCAGAGGCGGTTTGAGAGAGACCCAGTACTTC,CATSRGGLRETQYF
19,TRBD2,.,TRBJ2-5,TRBV5-1,TGCGCCAGCAGCTTGGCCCTGACTGCTAGCGGGCGAAGCCAAGAGACCCAGTACTTC,CASSLALTASGRSQETQYF
16,.,.,TRBJ2-1,TRBV11-2,TGTGCCAGCAGCTCGCACCGCTCCGAACTGTACAATGAGCAGTTCTTC,CASSSHRSELYNEQFF
12,.,.,TRBJ1-1,TRBV11-2,TGTGCCAGCAGCCAGGGAAGCAGTAAGGCTTTCTTT,CASSQGSSKAFF
14,.,.,TRBJ1-3,TRBV5-6,TGTGCCAGCAGCTTCCAAGACTCTGGAAACACCATATATTTT,CASSFQDSGNTIYF